These T cell receptor beta chains were read from a single sample in a study of cytomegalovirus exposure and HLA in healthy donors. Clones were sequenced by immunoSEQ multiplex PCR, and TCRdb holds only the in-frame ones, with some missing. The data hold around 200,000 clones, with around 80% observed a single time. The material sequenced was PBMCs. Receptors were obtained from a girl aged 2 to 9 in good health and CMV-seronegative. CDR3s include the opening cysteine and the closing phenylalanine or tryptophan.

>TRBV5-1
CASSLDQGVQYNEQFF
>TRBV30
CAWSVKISSGNTIYF
>TRBV27
CASSSATAIYSNQPQHF
>TRBV5-4
CASSLWGGTEAFF
>TRBV6-5
CASSYGTAMNTGELFF
>TRBV7-9
CAGSLGGGHTNQPQHF
>TRBV29-1
CSVEEGANTIYF
>TRBV7-9
CASSLSTGELSYEQYF
>TRBV5-4
CASRTITEETQYF
>TRBV9
CASSVKGGGPDTQYF